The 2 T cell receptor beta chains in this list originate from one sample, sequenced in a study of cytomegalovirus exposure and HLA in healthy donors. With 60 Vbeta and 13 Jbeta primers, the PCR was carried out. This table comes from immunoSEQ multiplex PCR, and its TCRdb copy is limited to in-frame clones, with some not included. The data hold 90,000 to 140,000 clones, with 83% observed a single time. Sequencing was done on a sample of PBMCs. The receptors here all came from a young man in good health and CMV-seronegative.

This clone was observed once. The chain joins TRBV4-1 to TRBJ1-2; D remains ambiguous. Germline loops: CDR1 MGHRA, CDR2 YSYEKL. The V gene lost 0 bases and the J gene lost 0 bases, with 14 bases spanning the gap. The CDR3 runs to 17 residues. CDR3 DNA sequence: TGCGCCAGCAGCCAAGAACGATTTGGCCAAGCTAACTATGGCTACACCTTC. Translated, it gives CASSQERFGQANYGYTF.

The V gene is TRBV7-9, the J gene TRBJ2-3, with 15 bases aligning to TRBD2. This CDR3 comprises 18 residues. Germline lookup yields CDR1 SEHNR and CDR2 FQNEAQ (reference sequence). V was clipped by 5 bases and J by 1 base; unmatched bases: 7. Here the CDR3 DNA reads TGTGCCAGCAGCAGAGGACTAGCGGGAGGGCCGCGCACAGATACGCAGTATTTT. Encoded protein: CASSRGLAGGPRTDTQYF. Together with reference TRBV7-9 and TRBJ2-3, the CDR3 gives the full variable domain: DTGVSQNPRHKITKRGQNVTFRCDPISEHNRLYWYRQTLGQGPEFLTYFQNEAQLEKSRLLSDRFSAERPKGSFSTLEIQRTEQGDSAMYLCASSRGLAGGPRTDTQYFGPGTRLTVL.